This TCR beta chain is from a study of T cells in Graves' hyperthyroidism and ophthalmopathy. As for the study in general: It was at initial diagnosis, before any treatment, that peripheral blood was collected.

Amplification of TCR beta CDR3 regions was performed using RNA transcripts as template. HTBI primers were the set used in a first-round RT-PCR of the TCR CDR3. One entry per CDR3 protein, called by TCRdb with MiXCR from the multiplex PCR reads. The table records roughly 30,000 distinct CDR3 sequences, roughly 45% of them present only once. The PBMCs studied were ones that came from around 10 ml fresh peripheral blood. Points from the study as a whole: Ophthalmopathy was distinguished from stable hyperthyroidism by 13 V-J signatures. Peripheral blood also featured most of the thyroid clonotypes expanded above 0.001.

This clonotype was observed at least ten times. The antigen is not known. V was clipped by 3 bases and J by 3 bases, with 11 bases between them. The CDR3 consists of 14 residues. Germline CDR1 reads MDHEN; CDR2 reads SYDVKM. This receptor was identified in a woman aged 25-40 years with Graves' hyperthyroidism. V gene TRBV28 combines with J gene TRBJ1-1; D might be TRBD1 (5 bases). The specimen was blood. The CDR3 coding sequence is TGTGCCAGCAGTTTTGGGGCCGTGGACACTGAAGCTTTCTTT. It is translated as CASSFGAVDTEAFF.